The T cell receptor beta chain under discussion was sequenced for a study of regulatory T cells in long-lasting Graves disease. Findings of the study overall: The persistent group shared some 2,700 public clonotypes, more than the approximately 1,000 shared by new patients. It was in persistent disease that TRBV28, TRBJ1-2 and TRBJ2-5 were favored.

Construction of TCR beta libraries relied on iRepertoire HTBI primers and on Arm-PCR targeting CDR3 regions. In TCRdb, the multiplex PCR reads were re-called with MiXCR into one record per CDR3 protein. The sample gives hundreds of thousands of distinct CDR3 sequences, around 30% of which show up once; 40% to 55% is in the top ten. This CDR3 is 15 amino acids long. Trimming took off 0 bases at V and 5 bases at J, with 13 bases between the two ends. CDR1 is MNHEY, CDR2 SMNVEV, per germline (reference sequence). Documented time point: persistent/refractory GD, antithyroid drugs over 5 years with positive TRAb. The TCR library was made from RNA that had been extracted from PBMCs in TRIzol. An endocrinology unit in Xi'an, China, supplied the patients. Notes on this clonotype: Its antigen is as yet unknown.

The sequence was obtained from a female donor with Graves disease. The sequenced sample was peripheral blood mononuclear cells (PBMCs), obtained when the disease was refractory, from a patient treated with antithyroid drugs. The chain couples TRBV27 to TRBJ2-5; the D call may be TRBD1 or TRBD2 (5 bases each). In DNA, the CDR3 is TGTGCCAGCAGTTTATCATGGGGGTCCGGGGAGACCCAGTACTTC. Translated, it gives CASSLSWGSGETQYF.